The T cell receptor (beta chain) described here comes from a study of cytomegalovirus exposure and HLA in healthy donors. Turning to the study itself: Among around 200 million T cells, an earlier analysis found 90 million to 130 million unique TCR beta sequences. About 79 million unique TCRs from HLA-typed donors were held in an early data release. Study-wide results and caveats: Later on, a genetic analysis was performed. It linked a missense variant in DCLRE1C with V- and J-gene trimming of TCR beta. The classifier reportedly diagnosed cytomegalovirus status with high sensitivity and specificity.

This clone appeared a few times. Its matching antigen is unknown. The PCR employed 60 Vbeta primers together with 13 Jbeta primers. Sequenced by immunoSEQ multiplex PCR; TCRdb stores in-frame clones only, minus some. The sample lists under 150,000 clones, roughly 80% occurring once. The receptor was derived from a man aged 25-45 years in good health and CMV-seronegative. Sequencing was performed on PBMCs.

The CDR3 reads CASSMERGASSYEQYF. CDR3 nucleotide sequence: TGTGCCAGTAGTATGGAACGAGGAGCCAGCTCCTACGAGCAGTACTTC. The V and J genes are TRBV19 and TRBJ2-7; D is undetermined. Trimming removed 3 bases from V and 0 bases from J, with 15 bases in between. CDR3 length: 16 residues. Germline V gene sequence: CDR1 LNHDA, CDR2 SQIVND (reference sequence).